This T cell receptor (beta chain) was found in a study of blood T cell repertoires in COVID-19. Across the study: Donors in the United States, Italy and Spain gave samples during acute or convalescent COVID-19. In each case, the material was cDNA or gDNA derived from T cells, B-cell-depleted T cells, or PBMCs.

Original processing methods: Cell counts per sample came from amplifying reference gene primers. Sequenced by immunoSEQ multiplex PCR; TCRdb stores in-frame clones only, minus some. The V and J calls and clone size come from that table; D and trimming were worked out from the DNA. The profile covers about 270,000 clones, with around four fifths appearing a single time and less than 4.5% taken by the ten largest. The CDR3 runs to 16 residues. CDR1 is SGHTA and CDR2 is FQGNSA in the germline V gene. V lost 0 bases, J lost 7 bases, and 18 bases lay in between. The TCR sequence derives from a woman aged 50 to 65 with active or convalescent COVID-19. The sequencing sample was made of peripheral blood. This rearrangement joins TRBV7-2 to TRBJ1-2, with D hard to call. CDR3 protein: CASSLAPLSVRGGYTF. DNA of the CDR3: TGTGCCAGCAGCTTAGCCCCCCTGAGTGTACGGGGTGGCTACACCTTC. The full variable domain, in which reference TRBV7-2 and TRBJ1-2 provide the parts outside the CDR3, is GAGVSQSPSNKVTEKGKDVELRCDPISGHTALYWYRQSLGQGLEFLIYFQGNSAPDKSGLPSDRFSAERTGGSVSTLTIQRTQQEDSAVYLCASSLAPLSVRGGYTFGSGTRLTVV.